A single T cell receptor beta chain is shown here with its context. Its specificity is not known. Per germline, CDR1 SEHNR and CDR2 FQNEAQ (reference sequence). V lost 2 bases and J 6 bases, leaving 8 bases between the germline ends. The CDR3 runs to 12 residues. The assay was carried out at the deep level. TCRdb's table, derived via immunoSEQ multiplex PCR, lists solely in-frame clones and lacks some. The sample gives about 2 million clones, approximately 95% of which show up once; approximately 1.2% is in the top ten. Cells designated naive CD8 were CD45RO-negative and were positively selected for CCR7, with terminally differentiated effector memory CD45RA+ cells excluded. The sample comes from a study of shared clonotypes between healthy human individuals. Study-wide points: Deeper or shallower sequencing was expected to change how clonotypes are shared among donors. It was only blood that was sampled, and tissue repertoires likely differ. Represented genetic and exposure-history diversity was restricted by having few donors.

This clonotype originated in a man younger than 30 in good health. The chain recombines TRBV7-9 with TRBJ2-7; D call uncertain. The material sequenced was naive CD8+ T cells sorted from blood. The CDR3 DNA reads TGTGCCAGCAGCTTATCGGTTGTCGAGCAGTACTTC. It translates to CASSLSVVEQYF.